This is a list of T cell receptor beta chains from one sample in a study of PD-1 blockade in classical Hodgkin lymphoma. Produced via immunoSEQ multiplex PCR; TCRdb's table is partial and in-frame only. The table has about 100,000 clones, approximately 80% seen once. The material was peripheral blood mononuclear cells (PBMCs), obtained at baseline. These receptors all come from a human donor with classical Hodgkin lymphoma. The CDR3 runs from the conserved cysteine through the conserved F or W. Each record gives: J gene, V gene, clone size, D gene, CDR3 DNA, CDR3 protein. D genes are given only for firm matches. Not every row has a clone size; where given, it reads once, few, many or a size class.

TRBJ1-6 | TRBV2 | - | - | TGTGCCAGCACACCCGGTGCTAATTCACCCCTCCACTTT | CASTPGANSPLHF
TRBJ2-3 | TRBV19 | - | TRBD2 | TGTGCCAGTAGTATACGGACTAGCGCCACAAGCACAGATACGCAGTATTTT | CASSIRTSATSTDTQYF
TRBJ2-1 | TRBV7-2 | - | - | TGTGCCAGCAGCCTTAGACTAGGGAACAACAATGAGCAGTTCTTC | CASSLRLGNNNEQFF
TRBJ2-7 | TRBV10-1 | - | - | TGCGCCAGCAGTGGCCAGGGTTACGAGCAGTACTTC | CASSGQGYEQYF
TRBJ2-7 | TRBV21-1 | - | - | TGTGCCAGCAAGGTGAGAGGCAGGGGGAGGTACGAGCAGTACTTC | CASKVRGRGRYEQYF
TRBJ2-6 | TRBV25-1 | - | - | TGTGCCAGCAGTGAGGGACACCTCTCTGGGGCCAACGTCCTGACTTTC | CASSEGHLSGANVLTF
TRBJ2-1 | TRBV6-4 | few | - | TGTGCCAGCAGTGACGGGTCGGGAGCAAATGAGCAGTTCTTC | CASSDGSGANEQFF
TRBJ2-1 | TRBV7-2 | - | - | TGTGCCAGCAGCTTAGTGGCCAGGGCCAATGAGCAGTTCTTC | CASSLVARANEQFF
TRBJ2-1 | TRBV5-1 | - | TRBD2 | TGCGCCAGCAGCAAGGGACTAGCGGATAACAATGAGCAGTTCTTC | CASSKGLADNNEQFF
TRBJ2-2 | TRBV5-1 | once | - | TGCGCCAGCAGCTCTGGCACCGGGGAGCTGTTTTTT | CASSSGTGELFF
TRBJ2-1 | TRBV18 | - | - | TGTGCCAGCTCAATACGCGAGGCCCGCAATGAGCAGTTCTTC | CASSIREARNEQFF
TRBJ1-2 | TRBV30 | - | TRBD1 | TGTGCCTGGAGCCCGGGAGGGGGCTGGAATGGCTACACCTTC | CAWSPGGGWNGYTF
TRBJ1-2 | TRBV7-2 | - | - | TGTGCCAGCAGCTTAAGATCCCAGGGGAGTGGCTACACCTTC | CASSLRSQGSGYTF
TRBJ2-3 | TRBV11-3 | - | - | TGTGCCAGCAGCTTATCGGACGGAGATACGCAGTATTTT | CASSLSDGDTQYF
TRBJ2-2 | TRBV10-3 | - | - | TGTGCCATCAGTGACCCATTGCGGCGCACGCGGACCGGGGAGCTGTTTTTT | CAISDPLRRTRTGELFF
TRBJ2-7 | TRBV5-5 | - | TRBD2 | TGTGCCAGCAGCTATACTAGCGGACCATCCTACGAGCAGTACTTC | CASSYTSGPSYEQYF
TRBJ2-3 | TRBV5-5 | - | TRBD2 | TGTGCCAGCAGCGCACTAGCGGGAGAGAGGGATACGCAGTATTTT | CASSALAGERDTQYF
TRBJ2-3 | TRBV15 | - | - | TGTGCCACCAGCAGAGATGTTGGGTCGACAGATACGCAGTATTTT | CATSRDVGSTDTQYF
TRBJ2-6 | TRBV7-6 | - | - | TGTGCCAGCAGGTCAGGGGCCGGGGCCAACGTCCTGACTTTC | CASRSGAGANVLTF
TRBJ2-3 | TRBV6-5 | - | - | TGTGCCAGCAGTCCAGTCGCGAGCACAGATACGCAGTATTTT | CASSPVASTDTQYF
TRBJ1-1 | TRBV12-2 | - | - | TGTGCAAGTCTACCCGGAAAGACAGGGCTTGGGGTTGGGAACACTGAAGCTTTCTTT | CASLPGKTGLGVGNTEAFF
TRBJ1-2 | TRBV4-3 | many | - | TGCGCCAGCAGCCAAGACGTGGGCAGGGGCTATGGCTACACCTTC | CASSQDVGRGYGYTF
TRBJ1-2 | TRBV10-3 | - | TRBD1 | TGTGCCATCAGTGAGTCTAGGACAGGGTATGGCTACACCTTC | CAISESRTGYGYTF
TRBJ1-2 | TRBV7-2 | - | - | TGTGCCAGCAGCCCGCTTGGGGCCGGCTATGGCTACACCTTC | CASSPLGAGYGYTF
TRBJ1-1 | TRBV5-5 | - | - | TGTGCCAGCAGCTTTGCAGGGAACACTGAAGCTTTCTTT | CASSFAGNTEAFF
TRBJ2-3 | TRBV7-2 | - | - | TGTGCCAGCAGGCCGATTAGTAGCACAGATACGCAGTATTTT | CASRPISSTDTQYF
TRBJ1-1 | TRBV10-3 | - | TRBD1 | TGTGCCATCAGGGGGCGACAGGGGGTGAACACTGAAGCTTTCTTT | CAIRGRQGVNTEAFF
TRBJ2-7 | TRBV5-1 | - | - | TGCGCCAGCAGCGACCCCCAGGGCTACGAGCAGTACTTC | CASSDPQGYEQYF
TRBJ2-2 | TRBV19 | - | TRBD2 | TGTGCCAGTAGTCGACTAGCGGGAGGGCTCCCGAGTAACACCGGGGAGCTGTTTTTT | CASSRLAGGLPSNTGELFF
TRBJ2-4 | TRBV19 | - | TRBD1 | TGTGCCAGTAGTACACGGGACAGCCAAAACATTCAGTACTTC | CASSTRDSQNIQYF
TRBJ1-2 | TRBV2 | - | - | TGTGCCAGCAGTGAAGCGGGGAACTATGGCTACACCTTC | CASSEAGNYGYTF
TRBJ2-6 | TRBV6-6 | - | - | TGTGCCAGCAGTTACCGGGGCTCTGGGGCCAACGTCCTGACTTTC | CASSYRGSGANVLTF
TRBJ1-2 | TRBV28 | - | - | TGTGCCAGCAGTGCCCCGGGGGCGGTGGTCTATGGCTACACCTTC | CASSAPGAVVYGYTF
TRBJ1-5 | TRBV15 | few | - | TGTGCCACCAGCACTGTACAGGGAGGCAGCAATCAGCCCCAGCATTTT | CATSTVQGGSNQPQHF
TRBJ2-7 | TRBV7-2 | - | TRBD1 | TGTGCCAGCGGCCGGGACAGGGTAAACGAGCAGTACTTC | CASGRDRVNEQYF
TRBJ1-6 | TRBV7-8 | once | - | TGTGCCAGCAGCCGACCCGACAGTCAGAATTCACCCCTCCACTTT | CASSRPDSQNSPLHF